Below, 26 T cell receptor beta chains from the same sample are listed, as sequenced in a study of blood T cell repertoires in COVID-19. This table comes from immunoSEQ multiplex PCR, and its TCRdb copy is limited to in-frame clones, with some not included. The table shows some 300,000 clones, with about nine tenths occurring only once. Source material: PBMCs or T cells enriched from blood (not recorded which). The receptors come from a woman aged 45-59 years who had been exposed to COVID-19.

The chain carries TRBV18 and TRBJ1-6, with 8 bases lining up with TRBD1. J lost 13 bases, V lost 3 bases, and 14 bases had no gene match. Germline CDR1 KGHSH, CDR2 LQKENI. The CDR3 covers 16 residues. The CDR3 reads CASSPKGAGGEHPLHF. DNA of the CDR3: TGTGCCAGCTCACCGAAGGGGGCAGGGGGCGAGCACCCCCTCCACTTT.

Notes on this clone: A junction boundary mismatches the germline segment, possibly from a read error. CDR3 loop: CASSPTTLQGAGNTIYF. Written as DNA, the CDR3 is TGTGCCAGCTCACCGACGACGTTACAGGGGGCTGGGAACACCATATATTTT. V gene TRBV18 combines with J gene TRBJ1-3; 9 positions match TRBD1. This CDR3 spans 17 amino acids. The germline V gene has CDR1 KGHSH and CDR2 LQKENI.

The V gene is TRBV5-1, the J gene TRBJ2-5, with TRBD1 identical over 7 bases. V lost 3 bases, J lost 5 bases, and 7 bases stayed unmatched. This CDR3 region has 14 residues. Germline loops: CDR1 SGHRS, CDR2 YFSETQ. The CDR3, as DNA: TGCGCCAGCAGCTCGCTGACAGGGTATGAGACCCAGTACTTC. Encoded protein: CASSSLTGYETQYF.

The gene calls are TRBV7-9 and TRBJ2-7; 9 bases map to TRBD1. Germline V lookup: CDR1 SEHNR, CDR2 FQNEAQ (reference sequence). With V trimmed by 5 bases and J by 3 bases, 14 bases remained unmatched. The CDR3 covers 17 residues. This CDR3 is CASSPRDREKARYEQYF. The CDR3 DNA reads TGTGCCAGCAGCCCGCGGGACAGGGAAAAAGCGCGCTACGAGCAGTACTTC.

The chain employs TRBV6-1 and TRBJ1-6, with D perhaps matching TRBD1 (5 bases). Per the germline V gene, CDR1 is MNHNS and CDR2 is SASEGT. This CDR3 has 18 amino acids. V lost 1 base and J lost 0, with 13 bases in between. CDR3 in amino acids: CASSEEFWGSSYNSPLHF. The CDR3 DNA reads TGTGCCAGCAGTGAAGAGTTTTGGGGCTCCTCCTATAATTCACCCCTCCACTTT.

V usage is TRBV6-5 and J usage is TRBJ1-1, with 9 bases aligning to TRBD1. V lost 6 bases to trimming and J lost 5 bases; unmatched junction nucleotides: 7. Germline V gene lookup returns CDR1 MNHEY and CDR2 SVGAGI. CDR3 size: 14 residues. This CDR3 reads CASRLGTGWTEAFF. The CDR3 nucleotides are TGTGCCAGCAGACTCGGGACAGGGTGGACTGAAGCTTTCTTT.

V usage is TRBV5-4 and J usage is TRBJ2-2; 13 positions match TRBD2. Germline CDR1 is SGHNT and CDR2 is YYREEE (reference sequence). The CDR3 covers 18 residues. Germline trimming cut 4 bases from V and 5 bases from J; bases unmatched to any gene: 11. CDR3 region: CASSRPGLAGMGTGELFF. In DNA, the CDR3 is TGTGCCAGCAGCCGGCCGGGACTAGCGGGGATGGGAACCGGGGAGCTGTTTTTT. The complete variable domain, with remaining parts taken from reference TRBV5-4 and TRBJ2-2, reads ETGVTQSPTHLIKTRGQQVTLRCSSQSGHNTVSWYQQALGQGPQFIFQYYREEENGRGNFPPRFSGLQFPNYSSELNVNALELDDSALYLCASSRPGLAGMGTGELFFGEGSRLTVL.

This chain links TRBV5-1 with TRBJ1-6, with TRBD1 matching 7 bases. The CDR3 contains 15 residues. After removal of 0 bases from V and 7 bases from J, the junction contained 4 bases not matched to a gene. Germline CDR1 and CDR2: SGHRS and YFSETQ. CDR3 DNA sequence: TGCGCCAGCAGCTTGGCCGGGACAGAGAATTCACCCCTCCACTTT. It encodes CASSLAGTENSPLHF.

V is TRBV6-5 and J is TRBJ2-3; possibly TRBD1 for D (6 bases). Germline V gene sequence: CDR1 MNHEY, CDR2 SVGAGI. CDR3 size: 13 residues. Trimming shortened V by 2 bases and J by 3 bases, and 6 bases separated the two germline ends. The CDR3 protein is CASSYQGTDTQYF. DNA for the CDR3: TGTGCCAGCAGTTACCAGGGGACAGATACGCAGTATTTT.

This sequence joins TRBV5-6 and TRBJ2-7; TRBD1 aligns across 9 bases. Germline V lookup: CDR1 SGHDT, CDR2 YYEEEE. Trimming took 2 bases from V and 9 from J; bases not matched to a gene: 9. The CDR3 is 14 residues long. CDR3 in amino acids: CASSFRDRVFGQYF. The CDR3 DNA reads TGTGCCAGCAGCTTCCGGGACAGGGTCTTTGGGCAGTACTTC.

The chain has TRBV9 and TRBJ1-4; 7 bases fit TRBD1. Germline values: CDR1 SGDLS, CDR2 YYNGEE. The CDR3 runs 14 residues. The junction had 7 bases not matched to a gene; V was cut back by 3 bases and J by 8 bases. CDR3 protein: CASSGDRRNEKLFF. CDR3 bases: TGTGCCAGCAGCGGGGACAGAAGAAACGAAAAACTGTTTTTT.

V and J are TRBV30 and TRBJ1-2, with D tentatively TRBD1 (5 bases). Looked up from germline, CDR1 is GTSNPN and CDR2 is SVGIG (reference sequence). The ends were cut back, 6 bases at V and 1 base at J, with 6 bases in the middle. This CDR3 spans 11 amino acids. The CDR3 DNA reads TGTGCCTGCAGGGATAACTATGGCTACACCTTC. Protein: CACRDNYGYTF.

In this sample, this clone turned up a few times. This sequence joins TRBV28 and TRBJ1-4; maybe TRBD1 (6 bases). Germline values: CDR1 MDHEN, CDR2 SYDVKM. The germline V and J ends were trimmed by 9 bases and 5 bases, with 13 bases remaining between them. There are 13 residues in the CDR3. CDR3 sequence: CASSRGGNEKLFF. The CDR3 DNA reads TGTGCCAGTTCCAGGGGCGGGAATGAAAAACTGTTTTTT.

V gene TRBV27 combines with J gene TRBJ2-1; 8 positions agree with TRBD2. V shed 2 bases and J 0 bases; nucleotides not matched to a gene: 9. The length of the CDR3 is 18 residues. Germline CDR1 MNHEY, CDR2 SMNVEV (reference sequence). CDR3 nucleotides: TGTGCCAGCAGTTTAAATCGCGGGGGGTTTAGCTCCTACAATGAGCAGTTCTTC. It specifies CASSLNRGGFSSYNEQFF.

The gene calls are TRBV2 and TRBJ2-7, with D possibly matching TRBD1 (6 bases). The germline CDR1 and CDR2 sequences are SNHLY and FYNNEI. Trimming removed 2 bases from V and 3 bases from J, with 20 bases in between. The CDR3 loop spans 17 amino acids. CDR3 in DNA: TGTGCCAGCAGTGAAAAGGGACACCGGCCGATGCTCTACGAGCAGTACTTC. Its translation is CASSEKGHRPMLYEQYF.

This clone was picked up one time. The chain carries TRBV19 and TRBJ1-5; weak D call: TRBD1 (6 bases). The CDR3 sequence is 19 residues long. Germline assignment: CDR1 LNHDA and CDR2 SQIVND (reference sequence). The V end was cut by 3 bases, the J end by 1 base, with 22 bases between. The CDR3 reads CASSMEQGVFQGSNQPQHF. CDR3 bases: TGTGCCAGTAGTATGGAACAGGGTGTTTTCCAGGGGAGCAATCAGCCCCAGCATTTT.

Only one count was recorded for this clone. The chain links TRBV11-2 to TRBJ2-5; the D is unclear. Trimming took 5 bases from V and 5 from J, leaving 12 bases between them. From germline, CDR1 is SGHAT and CDR2 FQNNGV. The CDR3 is 13 amino acids. The CDR3 DNA is TGTGCCAGCAGCCAGCAGACATTGGAGACCCAGTACTTC. Translation: CASSQQTLETQYF.

The table lists this clone with a few counts. This rearrangement joins TRBV30 to TRBJ1-1; TRBD1 might be the D (6 bases). The V and J ends lost 4 bases and 4 bases respectively, with 16 bases between them. The CDR3 sequence is 14 residues long. Per the germline V gene, CDR1 is GTSNPN and CDR2 is SVGIG (reference sequence). CDR3 sequence: CAWTADREVTEAFF. The DNA for the CDR3 is TGTGCCTGGACCGCGGACAGAGAGGTCACTGAAGCTTTCTTT.

The chain's CDR3 is CASSLGRGVSDTQYF. CDR3 nucleotide sequence: TGTGCCAGCAGCTTGGGGCGGGGGGTATCTGATACGCAGTATTTT. The V gene is TRBV5-4, the J gene TRBJ2-3; TRBD2 agrees at 8 bases. Germline-derived CDR1 and CDR2 are SGHNT and YYREEE (reference sequence). The CDR3 runs to 15 residues. V was pared by 0 bases and J by 6 bases, with 6 bases of the junction left unmatched.

This chain joins TRBV3-1 (or the pseudogene TRBV3-2) and TRBJ1-6, with D uncertain. Germline V gene sequence: CDR1 LGHDT, CDR2 YNNKEL (reference sequence). Trimming removed 1 base from V and 0 bases from J, with 16 bases in between. This CDR3 has 19 residues. Here the CDR3 DNA reads TGTGCCAGCAGCCAAGCTTTGACATCTACTAGCTCCTATAATTCACCCCTCCACTTT. Its translation: CASSQALTSTSSYNSPLHF.

The rearrangement uses TRBV7-9 and TRBJ2-3; perhaps TRBD1 as D (5 bases). Between the trimmed V and J ends, which lost 0 bases and 0 bases, there was a span of 7 bases. Germline-derived CDR1 and CDR2 are SEHNR and FQNEAQ (reference sequence). The CDR3 consists of 15 residues. As DNA, the CDR3 is TGTGCCAGCAGCTTAGCCGCAGGGAGCACAGATACGCAGTATTTT. Translation gives CASSLAAGSTDTQYF. Full variable domain (missing parts from reference TRBV7-9 and TRBJ2-3): DTGVSQNPRHKITKRGQNVTFRCDPISEHNRLYWYRQTLGQGPEFLTYFQNEAQLEKSRLLSDRFSAERPKGSFSTLEIQRTEQGDSAMYLCASSLAAGSTDTQYFGPGTRLTVL.

V usage is TRBV15 and J usage is TRBJ2-5; 10 bases fit TRBD2. With V trimmed by 2 bases and J by 4 bases, 7 bases remained unmatched. This CDR3 is 16 amino acids long. Germline V gene lookup returns CDR1 LNHNV and CDR2 YYDKDF (reference sequence). This CDR3 is CATSRSPRTSGETQYF. Here the CDR3 DNA reads TGTGCCACCAGCAGAAGTCCTCGGACTAGCGGAGAGACCCAGTACTTC.

About this clone: Other nucleotide sequences from this sample produce the same CDR3. The J gene is TRBJ1-2, the V gene TRBV7-9; 7 nucleotides line up with TRBD1. V was clipped by 1 base and J by 4 bases; unmatched bases: 0. Germline V gene lookup returns CDR1 SEHNR and CDR2 FQNEAQ (reference sequence). The CDR3 has 13 amino acids. CDR3 protein: CASSLGQGYGYTF. The DNA for the CDR3 is TGTGCCAGCAGCTTAGGACAGGGCTATGGCTACACCTTC.

The chain uses TRBV6-5 and TRBJ2-3; 7 bases are a match to TRBD2. The junction had 4 bases not matched to a gene; V was cut back by 7 bases and J by 0 bases. Germline V CDR1 and CDR2: MNHEY, SVGAGI. The CDR3 is 14 amino acids. This CDR3 is CASKAGTSTDTQYF. The CDR3 DNA follows: TGTGCCAGCAAAGCGGGGACTAGCACAGATACGCAGTATTTT.

This clone has a single count. J is TRBJ1-1 and V is TRBV5-1, with D tentatively TRBD1 (6 bases). The CDR3 is 15 residues long. Trimming pared 3 bases from V and 5 bases from J, leaving 17 bases between. From germline, CDR1 is SGHRS and CDR2 YFSETQ. CDR3 DNA: TGCGCCAGCAGCTGGACCTCAGGGGCGGGTACTGAAGCTTTCTTT. Its protein is CASSWTSGAGTEAFF.

The V call is TRBV19, the J call TRBJ1-1, with 8 bases matching TRBD1. Germline CDR1 LNHDA, CDR2 SQIVND (reference sequence). The CDR3 is 14 amino acids. Trimming removed 5 bases from V and 1 base from J; junction bases left unmatched: 3. The CDR3 nucleotides read TGTGCCAGTAGTGGGACAGGTCGGAACACTGAAGCTTTCTTT. It codes for CASSGTGRNTEAFF.